The clone carrying this TCR beta chain has a handful of counts. This entry belongs to a study of T cell repertoires in cytomegalovirus infection. Overall study: The public TCR beta signatures pointed to both CMV infection and matching HLA type.

A single record per CDR3 protein comes from TCRdb applying MiXCR to the reads. The sample has some 180,000 distinct CDR3 sequences, 17% seen once. The sequenced material came from CD8+ T cells from PBMCs. The source of this sequence is a human donor in good health (CMV status not recorded). Some clones in this sample may be carry-over from other donors' samples.

The CDR3 region has the DNA TGCAGCGTTGAAGCCAGGAATGGCTACACCTTC. It is translated as CSVEARNGYTF. This chain connects TRBV29-1 to TRBJ1-2; D not certain. Germline V gives CDR1 SQVTM, CDR2 ANQGSEA. The CDR3 totals 11 residues. V was shortened by 1 base and J by 6 bases, with 6 bases between the two germline ends.